This T cell receptor (beta chain) was sequenced during a study of blood T cell repertoires in COVID-19. Whole-study context: T cells, B-cell-depleted T cells, or PBMCs supplied cDNA or gDNA.

V dropped 3 bases and J dropped 4 bases, with 13 bases sitting between them. The CDR3 spans 15 residues. Germline CDR1 is SGHRS and CDR2 is YFSETQ. Enrolled through a virtual design, the participants were between roughly 18 and 95 years of age and came from approximately 25 US areas. Participants had their cohort set by participant-reported clinical history. Original methodology: From reference gene primer amplification, estimates of nucleated cell counts were derived. Assay used: immunoSEQ multiplex PCR; TCRdb lists only in-frame clones, some missing. D and trimming come from the DNA, and the V and J calls and clone size come from that table. The repertoire includes around 420,000 clones, approximately 88% of them detected once, and more than 2% sits in the top ten.

This sequence joins TRBV5-1 and TRBJ2-2, with D possibly matching TRBD1 (5 bases). This receptor was identified in a woman in her forties with acute COVID-19. Sequenced sample: PBMCs or T cells enriched from blood (not recorded which). The CDR3 DNA follows: TGCGCCAGCAGCTCAGGGCAGTTGGCCACCGGGGAGCTGTTTTTT. Its translation is CASSSGQLATGELFF.